This is a list of T cell receptor beta chains from one sample in a study of blood T cell repertoires in COVID-19. Using immunoSEQ multiplex PCR, the repertoire was profiled, and TCRdb retains in-frame clones only, with some absent. The sample has about 300,000 clones, 80% to 95% seen once. Sequencing was carried out using PBMCs or T cells enriched from blood (not recorded which). These receptors were taken from a woman aged 30 to 39 who had recovered from COVID-19. Both conserved end residues are part of each CDR3. A D gene is named only where the DNA matches it firmly. A row's size may be missing; if present it is once, few, many or a size class.

abundance | j_gene | v_gene | d_gene | CDR3aa | CDR3nt
. | TRBJ2-4 | TRBV19 | . | CASSIVEGLAKNIQYF | TGTGCCAGTAGTATAGTCGAGGGTTTGGCCAAAAACATTCAGTACTTC
. | TRBJ1-5 | TRBV5-1 | TRBD1 | CASSLLGTGVNQPQHF | TGCGCCAGCAGCTTGTTAGGGACAGGGGTCAATCAGCCCCAGCATTTT
. | TRBJ2-7 | TRBV27 | . | CASSLMSGTRLYEQYF | TGTGCCAGCAGTTTAATGTCCGGGACACGATTATACGAGCAGTACTTC
. | TRBJ2-2 | TRBV7-2 | . | CASSLGLGGVPGELFF | TGTGCCAGCAGCTTAGGGCTCGGGGGAGTGCCCGGGGAGCTGTTTTTT
. | TRBJ1-5 | TRBV19 | . | CASNLFGGNQPQHF | TGTGCCAGTAATTTATTCGGGGGAAATCAGCCCCAGCATTTT
. | TRBJ1-1 | TRBV18 | . | CASSHSQGIRLMNTEAFF | TGTGCCAGCTCACATAGTCAGGGTATCCGCCTAATGAACACTGAAGCTTTCTTT
once | TRBJ2-2 | TRBV19 | . | CASSSPRGFTGELFF | TGTGCCAGTAGTAGCCCGAGAGGATTCACCGGGGAGCTGTTTTTT
once | TRBJ2-7 | TRBV29-1 | TRBD1 | CSVRTGPYEQYF | TGCAGCGTTCGGACAGGGCCATACGAGCAGTACTTC
. | TRBJ1-3 | TRBV3-1/TRBV3-2 | . | CASSQAERSLTF | TGTGCCAGCAGCCAAGCCGAGCGCAGCCTGACTTTT
few | TRBJ1-5 | TRBV2 | . | CASSAEGNQPQHF | TGTGCCAGCAGTGCCGAGGGTAACCAGCCCCAGCATTTT
. | TRBJ2-1 | TRBV19 | . | CASSMGLNNEQFF | TGTGCCAGTAGTATGGGACTGAACAATGAGCAGTTCTTC
. | TRBJ1-6 | TRBV5-1 | TRBD1 | CASSPSTHRGALHF | TGCGCCAGCAGCCCTAGCACCCACAGGGGGGCTCTCCACTTT
. | TRBJ2-2 | TRBV9 | . | CASSVARDRNTGELFF | TGTGCCAGCAGCGTAGCCCGGGATAGAAACACCGGGGAGCTGTTTTTT
. | TRBJ2-1 | TRBV28 | TRBD2 | CASSSPGTSGGGRNEQFF | TGTGCCAGCAGCTCCCCCGGGACTAGCGGAGGTGGGAGAAATGAGCAGTTCTTC
once | TRBJ2-1 | TRBV10-3 | . | CAISESAVTYNEQFF | TGTGCCATCAGTGAGTCGGCAGTGACCTACAATGAGCAGTTCTTC
. | TRBJ2-1 | TRBV9 | . | CASSVEDYPHNEQFF | TGTGCCAGCAGCGTAGAAGACTACCCTCACAATGAGCAGTTCTTC
. | TRBJ1-3 | TRBV5-5 | . | CASSLASSGNTIYF | TGTGCCAGCAGCTTGGCTTCCTCTGGAAACACCATATATTTT
. | TRBJ2-7 | TRBV24-1 | TRBD1 | CATSDWGQGGYEQYF | TGTGCCACCAGTGACTGGGGACAGGGGGGCTACGAGCAGTACTTC
. | TRBJ2-7 | TRBV29-1 | TRBD2 | CSVGLAGSYEQYF | TGCAGCGTTGGACTAGCGGGGAGCTACGAGCAGTACTTC
. | TRBJ1-1 | TRBV6-2/TRBV6-3 | . | CASSYSLTGKNTEAFF | TGTGCCAGCAGTTACTCCCTTACAGGGAAAAACACTGAAGCTTTCTTT
few | TRBJ2-1 | TRBV27 | TRBD2 | CASSPYSGRGNEQFF | TGTGCCAGCAGTCCGTATAGCGGGAGGGGGAATGAGCAGTTCTTC
. | TRBJ2-6 | TRBV6-6 | . | CASSYQGGSGANVLTF | TGTGCCAGCAGTTACCAAGGGGGCTCTGGGGCCAACGTCCTGACTTTC
. | TRBJ2-1 | TRBV9 | . | CASSVGSGEIYNEQFF | TGTGCCAGCAGCGTAGGGTCGGGAGAAATCTACAATGAGCAGTTCTTC
. | TRBJ2-1 | TRBV11-2 | TRBD2 | CASSLGKTSSSSYNEQFF | TGTGCCAGCAGCTTAGGGAAGACTAGCTCGAGCTCCTACAATGAGCAGTTCTTC
. | TRBJ2-1 | TRBV28 | TRBD2 | CASSPRTSGRSRSYNEQFF | TGTGCCAGCAGTCCCCGGACTAGCGGGAGGTCCCGATCCTACAATGAGCAGTTCTTC
. | TRBJ2-1 | TRBV3-1/TRBV3-2 | . | CASSWSGRSYNEQFF | TGTGCCAGCAGTTGGTCGGGAAGGTCCTACAATGAGCAGTTCTTC
. | TRBJ1-3 | TRBV5-6 | . | CASSLNLQGSGNTIYF | TGTGCCAGCAGCTTGAACCTTCAGGGCTCTGGAAACACCATATATTTT
. | TRBJ2-7 | TRBV9 | . | CASSVGDTSYEQYF | TGTGCCAGCAGCGTAGGGGACACCTCCTACGAGCAGTACTTC
. | TRBJ1-1 | TRBV10-2 | . | CASSESLGGSEAFF | TGCGCCAGCAGTGAGTCTCTGGGCGGGTCTGAAGCTTTCTTT
. | TRBJ2-2 | TRBV25-1 | . | CASNSGANTGELFF | TGTGCCAGCAATAGCGGCGCGAACACCGGGGAGCTGTTTTTT
. | TRBJ1-1 | TRBV27 | TRBD1 | CASSLQGMTTEAFF | TGTGCCAGCAGCCTACAGGGGATGACCACTGAAGCTTTCTTT
. | TRBJ2-1 | TRBV13 | TRBD2 | CASSFGPSGREYNEQFF | TGTGCCAGCAGCTTCGGTCCGAGCGGGAGGGAATACAATGAGCAGTTCTTC
. | TRBJ1-6 | TRBV25-1 | . | CAAGTQPNSPLHF | TGTGCCGCAGGGACACAACCTAATTCACCCCTCCACTTT
few | TRBJ1-1 | TRBV7-9 | TRBD1 | CASSLQGGGNTEAFF | TGTGCCAGCAGCCTACAAGGGGGCGGGAACACTGAAGCTTTCTTT
. | TRBJ2-7 | TRBV3-1/TRBV3-2 | . | CASSQGPQGPYEQYF | TGTGCCAGCAGCCAAGGCCCCCAGGGCCCCTACGAGCAGTACTTC
. | TRBJ1-5 | TRBV7-9 | . | CASSLGGNSNQPQHF | TGTGCCAGCAGCCTCGGAGGGAATAGCAATCAGCCCCAGCATTTT
. | TRBJ2-1 | TRBV3-1/TRBV3-2 | . | CASVRSDNNEQFF | TGTGCCAGCGTTAGGTCGGACAACAATGAGCAGTTCTTC
. | TRBJ1-1 | TRBV19 | TRBD1 | CASVNPGGTEAFF | TGTGCCAGTGTTAATCCAGGGGGCACTGAAGCTTTCTTT
. | TRBJ1-4 | TRBV30 | TRBD1 | CAWSALGTGSNEKLFF | TGTGCCTGGAGCGCTTTGGGGACAGGGTCTAATGAAAAACTGTTTTTT
. | TRBJ1-2 | TRBV5-6 | . | CASSLVSDGYTF | TGTGCCAGCAGCTTGGTATCGGATGGCTACACCTTC
few | TRBJ1-1 | TRBV5-5 | TRBD1 | CASSFERGRSNAEAFF | TGTGCCAGCAGCTTTGAGAGGGGGCGTTCGAACGCTGAAGCTTTCTTT
once | TRBJ2-5 | TRBV7-9 | . | CASSPLQETQYF | TGTGCCAGCAGCCCCCTCCAAGAGACCCAGTACTTC
once | TRBJ1-1 | TRBV19 | . | CASEKGPNTEAFF | TGTGCCAGTGAAAAGGGGCCGAACACTGAAGCTTTCTTT
. | TRBJ1-2 | TRBV29-1 | . | CSALTVPGYTF | TGCAGCGCCCTTACGGTCCCCGGCTACACCTTC
. | TRBJ1-4 | TRBV2 | . | CASSIQGALGEKLFF | TGTGCCAGCAGTATACAAGGGGCCTTAGGTGAAAAACTGTTTTTT
. | TRBJ2-2 | TRBV5-4 | . | CASSLATARGPHGELFF | TGTGCCAGCAGCTTGGCAACGGCCAGGGGCCCGCACGGGGAGCTGTTTTTT
. | TRBJ2-3 | TRBV5-1 | TRBD2 | CASSLSAGGIPSFTDTQYF | TGCGCCAGCAGCTTATCTGCGGGAGGGATCCCGTCCTTCACAGATACGCAGTATTTT
. | TRBJ2-1 | TRBV3-1/TRBV3-2 | TRBD2 | CASSQEGLAESSYNEQFF | TGTGCCAGCAGCCAAGAAGGGCTAGCGGAAAGCTCCTACAATGAGCAGTTCTTC
. | TRBJ1-1 | TRBV12-5 | TRBD1 | CASGLEGQKAFF | TGTGCTAGTGGTTTAGAGGGACAGAAAGCTTTCTTT